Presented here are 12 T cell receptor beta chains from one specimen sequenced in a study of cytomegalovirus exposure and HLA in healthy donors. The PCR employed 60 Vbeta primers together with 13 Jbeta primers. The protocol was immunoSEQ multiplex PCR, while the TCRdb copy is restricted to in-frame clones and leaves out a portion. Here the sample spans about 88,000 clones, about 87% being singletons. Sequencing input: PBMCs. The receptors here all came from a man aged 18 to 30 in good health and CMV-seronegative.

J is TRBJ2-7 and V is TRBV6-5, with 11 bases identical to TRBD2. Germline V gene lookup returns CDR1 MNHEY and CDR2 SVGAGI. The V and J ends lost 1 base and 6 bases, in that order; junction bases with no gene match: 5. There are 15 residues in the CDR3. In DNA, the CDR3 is TGTGCCAGCAGTTACTTGACTAGCGGGACGGGCGAGCAGTACTTC. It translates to CASSYLTSGTGEQYF.

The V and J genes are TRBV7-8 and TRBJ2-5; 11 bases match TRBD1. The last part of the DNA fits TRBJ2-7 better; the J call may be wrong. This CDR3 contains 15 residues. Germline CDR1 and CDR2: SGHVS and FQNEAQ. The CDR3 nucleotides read TGTGCCAGCAGCTTTCGGGACAGGGGGACCTACGAGCAGTACTTC. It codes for CASSFRDRGTYEQYF.

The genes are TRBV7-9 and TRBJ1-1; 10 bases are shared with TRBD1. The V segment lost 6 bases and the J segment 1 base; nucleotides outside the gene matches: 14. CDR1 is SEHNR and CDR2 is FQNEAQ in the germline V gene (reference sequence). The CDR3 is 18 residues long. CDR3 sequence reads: CASRHPDDRGLRNTEAFF. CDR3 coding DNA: TGTGCCAGCAGACACCCCGACGACAGGGGGCTGCGGAACACTGAAGCTTTCTTT.

The CDR3 DNA sequence: TGTGCCTGGAGCCAAACAGGGAATCAGCCCCAGCATTTT. It specifies CAWSQTGNQPQHF. This chain joins TRBV30 and TRBJ1-5; TRBD1 might be the D (6 bases). Germline CDR1 and CDR2: GTSNPN and SVGIG (reference sequence). The CDR3 length is 13 residues. Trimming left V 3 bases short and J 4 bases short, with 10 bases between.

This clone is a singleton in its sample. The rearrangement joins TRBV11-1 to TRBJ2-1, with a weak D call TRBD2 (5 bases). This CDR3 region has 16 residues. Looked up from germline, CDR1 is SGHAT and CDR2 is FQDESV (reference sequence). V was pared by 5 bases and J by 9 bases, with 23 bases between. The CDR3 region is CASSPVVVSGTPEQFF. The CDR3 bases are TGTGCCAGCAGCCCAGTTGTGGTCTCGGGAACCCCTGAGCAGTTCTTC.

The CDR3 here is CASSLDTGLAGDTGELFF. The CDR3 DNA follows: TGTGCCAGCAGCTTAGACACGGGACTAGCGGGGGACACCGGGGAGCTGTTTTTT. The chain carries TRBV11-3 and TRBJ2-2, with 14 bases that match TRBD2. The CDR3 extends over 18 amino acids. V was clipped by 0 bases and J by 3 bases; unmatched bases: 3. Germline CDR1 and CDR2: SGHNT and YENEEA.

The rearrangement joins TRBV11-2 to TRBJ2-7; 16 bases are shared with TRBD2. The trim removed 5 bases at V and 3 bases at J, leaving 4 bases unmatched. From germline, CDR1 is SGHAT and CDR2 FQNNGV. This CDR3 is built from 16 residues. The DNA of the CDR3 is TGTGCCAGCAGCGGGGGACTAGCGGGAGGGGACTACGAGCAGTACTTC. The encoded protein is CASSGGLAGGDYEQYF.

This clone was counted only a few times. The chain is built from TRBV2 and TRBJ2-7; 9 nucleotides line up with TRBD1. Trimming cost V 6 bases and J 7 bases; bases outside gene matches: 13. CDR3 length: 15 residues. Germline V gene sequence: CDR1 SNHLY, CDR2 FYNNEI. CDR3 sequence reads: CASSARGQGAGEQYF. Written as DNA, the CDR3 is TGTGCCAGCAGCGCGCGGGGACAGGGAGCCGGGGAGCAGTACTTC.

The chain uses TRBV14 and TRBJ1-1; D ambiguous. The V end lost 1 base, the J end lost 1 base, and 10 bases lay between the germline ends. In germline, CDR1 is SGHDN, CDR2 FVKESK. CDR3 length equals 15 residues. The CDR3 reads CASSQVLAGNTEAFF. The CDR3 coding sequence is TGTGCCAGCAGCCAAGTTTTGGCGGGGAACACTGAAGCTTTCTTT. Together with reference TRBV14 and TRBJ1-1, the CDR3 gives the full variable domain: EAGVTQFPSHSVIEKGQTVTLRCDPISGHDNLYWYRRVMGKEIKFLLHFVKESKQDESGMPNNRFLAERTGGTYSTLKVQPAELEDSGVYFCASSQVLAGNTEAFFGQGTRLTVV.

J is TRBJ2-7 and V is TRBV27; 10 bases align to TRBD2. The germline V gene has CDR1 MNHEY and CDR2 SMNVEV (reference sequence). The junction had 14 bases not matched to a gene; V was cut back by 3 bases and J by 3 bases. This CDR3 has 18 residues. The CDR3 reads CASSFGGRRLAGGYEQYF. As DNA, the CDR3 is TGTGCCAGCAGTTTTGGGGGAAGGAGATTAGCGGGAGGCTACGAGCAGTACTTC.

Here the CDR3 reads CASSRRNQPQHF. The CDR3 nucleotides are TGTGCCAGTAGTAGGCGGAATCAGCCCCAGCATTTT. J is TRBJ1-5 and V is TRBV19; no definite D call. The V and J ends lost 4 bases and 4 bases respectively, with 5 bases between them. Germline CDR1 is LNHDA and CDR2 is SQIVND (reference sequence). The CDR3 contains 12 residues.

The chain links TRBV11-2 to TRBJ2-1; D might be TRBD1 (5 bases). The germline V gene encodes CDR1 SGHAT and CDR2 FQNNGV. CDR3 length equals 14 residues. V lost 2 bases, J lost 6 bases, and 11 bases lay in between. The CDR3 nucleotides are TGTGCCAGCAGCTTAAGGGGATATTTCAATGAGCAGTTCTTC. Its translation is CASSLRGYFNEQFF.